This T cell receptor (beta chain) was observed in a study of blood T cell repertoires in COVID-19. About the study: Sites across the United States, Italy and Spain contributed samples from acute and convalescent COVID-19.

Per the original data handling: Estimated nucleated cell counts came from reference gene primer amplification. Produced via immunoSEQ multiplex PCR; TCRdb's table is partial and in-frame only. The D gene and trimming were derived from the DNA, and the V and J assignments and clone size from that table. Of approximately 80,000 clones in the sample, around 76% were seen once. The V and J ends lost 4 bases and 0 bases respectively, with 10 bases between them. CDR1 LNHDA and CDR2 SQIVND come from the germline V gene (reference sequence). CDR3 length: 15 amino acids. Sequencing was performed on peripheral blood. This rearrangement joins TRBV19 to TRBJ1-5; maybe TRBD1 (6 bases). This clonotype was sampled from a human donor in a cohort sampled during active COVID-19. This CDR3 is CASSTRDTSNQPQHF. CDR3 coding DNA: TGTGCCAGTAGTACCCGGGACACTAGCAATCAGCCCCAGCATTTT. Full variable domain (outside the CDR3, taken from reference TRBV19 and TRBJ1-5): DGGITQSPKYLFRKEGQNVTLSCEQNLNHDAMYWYRQDPGQGLRLIYYSQIVNDFQKGDIAEGYSVSREKKESFPLTVTSAQKNPTAFYLCASSTRDTSNQPQHFGDGTRLSIL.